The 21 T cell receptor beta chains below were found in one sample sequenced in a study of a mutant IDH1 vaccine in newly diagnosed glioma. Measured with immunoSEQ multiplex PCR; TCRdb has only the in-frame clones, and not every one. Found here are 55,000 or so clones, 90% to 95% of them singletons; the top ten hold under 2.5%. No antigen is known for these receptors. Time point meaning: week 11, during vaccination. In the vaccine, a single dose held 300 ug of the mutant IDH1 20-mer peptide, along with topical imiquimod. The input for sequencing was PBMCs, taken from a glioma patient whose treatment included an IDH1 peptide vaccine. All receptors derive from a man in his fifties or sixties with glioma.

The chain employs TRBV15 and TRBJ1-2; a possible D gene is TRBD1 (5 bases). Germline values: CDR1 LNHNV, CDR2 YYDKDF (reference sequence). V lost 0 bases and J lost 4, with 15 bases in between. The length of the CDR3 is 16 residues. The DNA of the CDR3 is TGTGCCACCAGCAGAGACCAGGGATCCTACGGCTATGGCTACACCTTC. Translated: CATSRDQGSYGYGYTF.

This clone was recorded once. The chain carries TRBV13 and TRBJ2-3, with 10 bases aligning to TRBD2. This CDR3 has 14 residues. CDR1 PRHDT and CDR2 FYEKMQ come from the germline V gene (reference sequence). J was trimmed by 2 bases and V by 6 bases; bases with no gene match: 2. The CDR3 coding sequence is TGTGCCAGCAGGCTAGCGGGAGCCACAGATACGCAGTATTTT. It translates to CASRLAGATDTQYF.

This sequence joins TRBV19 and TRBJ1-4; D is unclear. The CDR3 runs to 15 residues. Germline V gene data show CDR1 as LNHDA and CDR2 as SQIVND (reference sequence). Trimming left V 1 base short and J 6 bases short, with 12 bases between. The chain's CDR3 is CASSIAGRVDEKLFF. CDR3 bases: TGTGCCAGTAGTATAGCTGGGCGGGTGGATGAAAAACTGTTTTTT.

V gene TRBV18 combines with J gene TRBJ1-5; D uncertain. V lost 4 bases and J lost 5, with 9 bases in between. The CDR3 loop spans 13 amino acids. The germline V gene encodes CDR1 KGHSH and CDR2 LQKENI. CDR3 nucleotide sequence: TGTGCCAGCTCACTCAACTCGGATCAGCCCCAGCATTTT. Translated, it gives CASSLNSDQPQHF.

CDR3 region: CASSATSGRAQETQYF. The DNA of the CDR3 is TGTGCCAGCTCGGCGACTAGCGGGAGGGCGCAAGAGACCCAGTACTTC. The V call is TRBV18, the J call TRBJ2-5; 14 bases line up with TRBD2. Per the germline V gene, CDR1 is KGHSH and CDR2 is LQKENI. The V and J ends lost 6 bases and 2 bases, in that order; junction bases with no gene match: 5. The CDR3 totals 16 residues.

The chain carries TRBV7-8 and TRBJ1-2; a weak D match, TRBD1 (5 bases). CDR1 and CDR2 (germline): SGHVS, FQNEAQ. V was cut by 0 bases and J by 6 bases, with 14 bases left in between. The CDR3 totals 15 residues. CDR3 in amino acids: CASSLAQPLGDGYTF. Written as DNA, the CDR3 is TGTGCCAGCAGCTTAGCACAGCCTCTGGGGGATGGCTACACCTTC.

The gene calls are TRBV5-1 and TRBJ2-3; D might be TRBD2 (5 bases). Germline-derived CDR1 and CDR2 are SGHRS and YFSETQ. Trimming took off 3 bases at V and 0 bases at J, with 14 bases between the two ends. The CDR3 covers 16 residues. This chain's CDR3 is CASSSRTGTSTDTQYF. CDR3 coding DNA: TGCGCCAGCAGCTCCCGGACGGGAACTAGCACAGATACGCAGTATTTT.

The chain carries TRBV27 and TRBJ1-2; weak D call: TRBD1 (5 bases). CDR3 size: 14 residues. Trimming took 2 bases from V and 5 from J, leaving 12 bases between them. Germline loops: CDR1 MNHEY, CDR2 SMNVEV (reference sequence). The CDR3: CASSLTGPWYGYTF. The CDR3 DNA reads as TGTGCCAGCAGTTTAACAGGCCCCTGGTATGGCTACACCTTC.

CDR3 loop: CASSAGTGDSYNEQFF. The CDR3 coding sequence is TGTGCCAGCAGCGCGGGGACAGGCGACTCCTACAATGAGCAGTTCTTC. The chain employs TRBV2 and TRBJ2-1; 8 positions match TRBD1. Per germline, CDR1 SNHLY and CDR2 FYNNEI. CDR3 size: 16 residues. J gave up 0 bases and V 6 bases, and 7 bases lay outside the gene matches.

The rearrangement joins TRBV7-8 to TRBJ2-5, with D perhaps matching TRBD2 (5 bases). V was shortened by 1 base and J by 5 bases, with 11 bases between the two germline ends. The CDR3 totals 14 residues. The germline CDR1 and CDR2 sequences are SGHVS and FQNEAQ. CDR3 loop: CASSLGGSGETQYF. As DNA, the CDR3 is TGTGCCAGCAGCTTAGGAGGGTCGGGCGAGACCCAGTACTTC.

The chain carries TRBV7-9 and TRBJ1-3; a weak D match, TRBD1 (6 bases). Germline V gives CDR1 SEHNR, CDR2 FQNEAQ (reference sequence). The ends were cut back, 6 bases at V and 0 bases at J, with 18 bases in the middle. The CDR3 has 17 residues. In nucleotides, the CDR3 is TGTGCCAGCAGTCTACGGGGGCCCCATGTCTCTGGAAACACCATATATTTT. Protein sequence: CASSLRGPHVSGNTIYF. Looking up the rest from reference TRBV7-9 and TRBJ1-3 gives the full variable domain: DTGVSQNPRHKITKRGQNVTFRCDPISEHNRLYWYRQTLGQGPEFLTYFQNEAQLEKSRLLSDRFSAERPKGSFSTLEIQRTEQGDSAMYLCASSLRGPHVSGNTIYFGEGSWLTVV.

J is TRBJ2-5 and V is TRBV30; unclear D gene. The CDR3 sequence is 13 residues long. V gave up 0 bases and J gave up 11 bases, with 16 bases separating them. Germline-derived CDR1 and CDR2 are GTSNPN and SVGIG (reference sequence). CDR3 coding DNA: TGTGCCTGGAGTGTATACGAGAGAGGAGAGCAGTACTTC. Translating it yields CAWSVYERGEQYF.

This clone showed up just once. V gene TRBV7-9 combines with J gene TRBJ1-2; tentative D call: TRBD1 (6 bases). Germline assignment: CDR1 SEHNR and CDR2 FQNEAQ (reference sequence). This CDR3 spans 13 amino acids. Trimming removed 1 base at V and 8 bases at J, with 11 bases between. Here the CDR3 reads CASSLEWGGGYTF. The CDR3 coding sequence is TGTGCCAGCAGCTTAGAGTGGGGGGGCGGCTACACCTTC.

The rearrangement links TRBV18 to TRBJ1-5; D gene unclear. V lost 0 bases and J lost 2, with 2 bases in between. The CDR3 loop spans 13 amino acids. Germline CDR1 is KGHSH and CDR2 is LQKENI. In nucleotides, the CDR3 is TGTGCCAGCTCACCACCGGGCAATCAGCCCCAGCATTTT. Protein product: CASSPPGNQPQHF.

The CDR3 here is CASLRDRNTGELFF. The CDR3 DNA follows: TGTGCCAGCCTCCGGGACAGGAACACCGGGGAGCTGTTTTTT. V gene TRBV28 combines with J gene TRBJ2-2; TRBD1 matches 7 bases. Germline V gives CDR1 MDHEN, CDR2 SYDVKM. V lost 8 bases to trimming and J lost 1 base; unmatched junction nucleotides: 4. The CDR3 totals 14 residues.

The rearrangement uses TRBV2 and TRBJ1-5, with no clear D. CDR1 and CDR2 (germline): SNHLY, FYNNEI. The CDR3 is 16 amino acids. The ends were cut back, 1 base at V and 1 base at J, with 11 bases in the middle. This chain's CDR3 is CASSEVPGRSNQPQHF. CDR3 DNA: TGTGCCAGCAGTGAAGTCCCCGGGCGCAGCAATCAGCCCCAGCATTTT.

This chain joins TRBV25-1 and TRBJ2-7; D is uncertain. V lost 2 bases and J lost 0, with 2 bases in between. CDR3 size: 12 residues. Looked up from germline, CDR1 is MGHDK and CDR2 is SYGVNS. As DNA, the CDR3 is TGTGCCAGCAGTGAAAGCTCCTACGAGCAGTACTTC. Translation gives CASSESSYEQYF.

The chain joins TRBV29-1 to TRBJ1-5; unclear D gene. V was pared by 0 bases and J by 11 bases, with 14 bases between. Germline values: CDR1 SQVTM, CDR2 ANQGSEA. The CDR3 covers 13 residues. CDR3 nucleotide sequence: TGCAGCGTTGAAGATGCGTATAACCGCGCCCAGCATTTT. Translation: CSVEDAYNRAQHF.

This clone was observed once. One end of the junction fails to match germline, which may point to a read error. The chain uses TRBV4-2 and TRBJ1-4; unclear D gene. Germline CDR1 reads LGHNA; CDR2 reads YNFKEQ. The CDR3 spans 14 residues. The CDR3 DNA sequence: TGTGCCAGCAGCCAAGACAGGTCCCGGGAAAAAGTGTTTTTT. Its translation is CASSQDRSREKVFF.

The chain recombines TRBV7-9 with TRBJ2-4; perhaps TRBD2 as D (6 bases). Germline CDR1 SEHNR, CDR2 FQNEAQ (reference sequence). The CDR3 extends over 19 amino acids. Between the trimmed V and J ends, which lost 7 bases and 1 base, there was a span of 26 bases. The CDR3 sequence: CASISSSGYNARAKNIQYF. CDR3 DNA sequence: TGTGCCAGCATCTCATCAAGCGGGTACAATGCCAGGGCCAAAAACATTCAGTACTTC.

V is TRBV7-3 and J is TRBJ2-7; D is perhaps TRBD1 or TRBD2 (5 bases each). The CDR3 length is 15 residues. V was pared by 5 bases and J by 5 bases, with 19 bases between. Germline loops: CDR1 SGHTA, CDR2 FQGTGA. DNA of the CDR3: TGTGCCAGCAGCCGGGACCAGCCTGGCCGGGACGAGCAGTACTTC. This sequence encodes CASSRDQPGRDEQYF.